A selection of T cell receptor beta chains follows, all from one sample in a study of cytomegalovirus exposure and HLA in healthy donors. Profiling relied on immunoSEQ multiplex PCR, and the TCRdb table lists in-frame clones only, not all of them. The profile shows about 240,000 clones, 70% to 90% of them singletons. The sample consisted of PBMCs. These receptors were taken from a woman aged 60 to 75 in good health and CMV-seropositive. CDR3s include the opening cysteine and the closing phenylalanine or tryptophan. Each record gives: CDR3 length, J gene, V gene, D gene, clone size, CDR3 DNA, CDR3 protein. A D gene is named only where the DNA matches it firmly. Clone size is stated in some rows and not others, as once, few, many or a class when expanded.

>15|TRBJ1-4|TRBV4-1|NA|NA
TGCGCCAGCAACCGGTTAAGGGGGACTAATGAAAAACTGTTTTTT
CASNRLRGTNEKLFF
>12|TRBJ2-7|TRBV30|NA|NA
TGTGCCTGGGACCCAGGGGCCTACGAGCAGTACTTC
CAWDPGAYEQYF
>16|TRBJ2-7|TRBV27|TRBD2|NA
TGTGCCAGCAGTTTAACGGGACTAGCGGGAACCTACGAGCAGTACTTC
CASSLTGLAGTYEQYF
>14|TRBJ2-7|TRBV11-2|TRBD2|NA
TGTGCCAGCAGACTAGCGGGAGTCAGGTACGAGCAGTACTTC
CASRLAGVRYEQYF
>15|TRBJ2-3|TRBV5-4|TRBD1|NA
TGTGCCAGCAGCTTGCGGGACAGATTCACAGATACGCAGTATTTT
CASSLRDRFTDTQYF
>14|TRBJ2-7|TRBV2|NA|NA
TGTGCCAGCAGTCGGACCCCCGGGACCTACGAGCAGTACTTC
CASSRTPGTYEQYF
>12|TRBJ1-5|TRBV28|TRBD1|NA
TGTGCCAGCAGGACAGGGTTCCAGCCCCAGCATTTT
CASRTGFQPQHF
>15|TRBJ1-2|TRBV29-1|NA|NA
TGCAGCGTTGATAGAATAACGGGGGAAGTCTATGGCTACACCTTC
CSVDRITGEVYGYTF
>16|TRBJ2-1|TRBV4-1|TRBD2|NA
TGCGCCAGCAGCCCTTCGGGCGGGAGTGGGAGAAATGAGCAGTTCTTC
CASSPSGGSGRNEQFF
>15|TRBJ2-7|TRBV5-6|NA|few
TGTGCCAGCAGCCTGGGACCGCGCCGGGGGAACGAGCAGTACTTC
CASSLGPRRGNEQYF